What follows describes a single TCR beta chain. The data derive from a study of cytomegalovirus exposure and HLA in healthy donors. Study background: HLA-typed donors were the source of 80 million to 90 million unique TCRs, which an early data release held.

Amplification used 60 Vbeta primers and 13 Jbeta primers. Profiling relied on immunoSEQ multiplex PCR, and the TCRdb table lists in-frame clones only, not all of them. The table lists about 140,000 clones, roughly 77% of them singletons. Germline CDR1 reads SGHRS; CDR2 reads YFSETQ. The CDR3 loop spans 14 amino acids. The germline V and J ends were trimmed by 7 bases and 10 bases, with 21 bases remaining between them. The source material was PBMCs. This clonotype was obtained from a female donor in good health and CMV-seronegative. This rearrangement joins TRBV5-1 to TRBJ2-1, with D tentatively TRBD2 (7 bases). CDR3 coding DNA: TGCGCCAGCTCTCGTGGGGGGGCCTGGGGGGAGCAGTTCTTC. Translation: CASSRGGAWGEQFF.